The rows below give T cell receptor beta chains drawn from one sample of a study of early T cells in non-severe SARS-CoV-2 infection. TCRdb redid the calling of the 5' RACE reads with MiXCR, one entry per CDR3 protein. This table has roughly 48,000 distinct CDR3 sequences, about 5.6% appearing once. Sequenced material: whole blood. The receptors here all came from an adult who was a healthcare worker with PCR-confirmed SARS-CoV-2 infection or an uninfected control (not recorded which). CDR3s include the opening cysteine and the closing phenylalanine or tryptophan. Fields, in order: J gene, clone size, D gene, CDR3 length, V gene, CDR3 DNA, CDR3 protein. D genes are given only for firm matches. Clone size is given for some rows only: seen once, a few or many times, or a class if the clone is expanded.

j_call: TRBJ1-1
clone_size: many
d_call: TRBD1
cdr3_length: 15
v_call: TRBV7-6
cdr3_nt: TGTGCCAGCAGCCCGCCCAGGGGGGCGAACACTGAAGCTTTCTTT
cdr3_aa: CASSPPRGANTEAFF

j_call: TRBJ1-5
clone_size: few
d_call: -
cdr3_length: 13
v_call: TRBV7-2
cdr3_nt: TGTGCCAGCAGCTGGGACCGGGGTCAGCCCCAGCATTTT
cdr3_aa: CASSWDRGQPQHF

j_call: TRBJ2-2
clone_size: many
d_call: TRBD1
cdr3_length: 16
v_call: TRBV12-3/TRBV12-4
cdr3_nt: TGTGCCAGCAGTCTATTGGGACAGGGGGGCACCGGGGAGCTGTTTTTT
cdr3_aa: CASSLLGQGGTGELFF

j_call: TRBJ2-4
clone_size: many
d_call: -
cdr3_length: 12
v_call: TRBV12-3/TRBV12-4
cdr3_nt: TGTGCCAGCAGTTTAAGGAAAAACATTCAGTACTTC
cdr3_aa: CASSLRKNIQYF

j_call: TRBJ2-7
clone_size: -
d_call: TRBD2
cdr3_length: 17
v_call: TRBV7-2
cdr3_nt: TGTGCCAGCACCCCCTGGGGGGGGAACCTTTTTTCCTACGAGCAGTACTTC
cdr3_aa: CASTPWGGNLFSYEQYF

j_call: TRBJ2-5
clone_size: few
d_call: -
cdr3_length: 14
v_call: TRBV12-3/TRBV12-4
cdr3_nt: TGTGCCAGCAGCCCTCTCCAACTTGGAGAGACCCAGTACTTC
cdr3_aa: CASSPLQLGETQYF

j_call: TRBJ1-2
clone_size: many
d_call: -
cdr3_length: 15
v_call: TRBV16
cdr3_nt: TGTGCCAGCAGCCCCGTGATGGGAATGGGCTATGGCTACACCTTC
cdr3_aa: CASSPVMGMGYGYTF

j_call: TRBJ1-2
clone_size: few
d_call: TRBD1
cdr3_length: 15
v_call: TRBV11-2
cdr3_nt: TGTGCCAGCAGCTTAGATCTGACAGGGGGCGGAGGCTACACCTTC
cdr3_aa: CASSLDLTGGGGYTF

j_call: TRBJ1-2
clone_size: many
d_call: -
cdr3_length: 11
v_call: TRBV15
cdr3_nt: TGTGCCACCAGCAGAGAAACTAGCTACACCTTC
cdr3_aa: CATSRETSYTF

j_call: TRBJ1-4
clone_size: -
d_call: -
cdr3_length: 13
v_call: TRBV19
cdr3_nt: TGTGCCAGCTGGTCGCCGAGGGGGAGTAAACTGTTTTTT
cdr3_aa: CASWSPRGSKLFF

j_call: TRBJ2-7
clone_size: few
d_call: TRBD2
cdr3_length: 17
v_call: TRBV7-2
cdr3_nt: TGTGCCAGCAGCATGCCGGGGACTAGCGCGAGATGGTACGAGCAGTACTTC
cdr3_aa: CASSMPGTSARWYEQYF

j_call: TRBJ2-3
clone_size: many
d_call: TRBD2
cdr3_length: 16
v_call: TRBV5-5
cdr3_nt: TGTGCCAGCAGGTATATAGCGGGGAGGAACGGCGATACGCAGTATTTT
cdr3_aa: CASRYIAGRNGDTQYF

j_call: TRBJ2-7
clone_size: -
d_call: -
cdr3_length: 12
v_call: TRBV29-1
cdr3_nt: TGCAGCGCCCTAGACAGCGTCTACGAGCAGTACTTC
cdr3_aa: CSALDSVYEQYF

j_call: TRBJ2-3
clone_size: many
d_call: TRBD1
cdr3_length: 11
v_call: TRBV2
cdr3_nt: TGTGCCAGCAGTGGACAGGGGGATTGGTATTTT
cdr3_aa: CASSGQGDWYF

j_call: TRBJ1-2
clone_size: many
d_call: TRBD1
cdr3_length: 14
v_call: TRBV9
cdr3_nt: TGTGCCAGCAGCTCCGGGACAGGGAACTATGGCTACACCTTC
cdr3_aa: CASSSGTGNYGYTF

j_call: TRBJ2-1
clone_size: few
d_call: TRBD2
cdr3_length: 17
v_call: TRBV7-6
cdr3_nt: TGTGCCAGCAGCTTAGCCAACGGGGGACTAGCGGACAATGAGCAGTTCTTC
cdr3_aa: CASSLANGGLADNEQFF

j_call: TRBJ2-7
clone_size: many
d_call: -
cdr3_length: 14
v_call: TRBV28
cdr3_nt: TGTGCCAGCAGGGAGCGGTCCCTCTCCTACGAGCAGTACTTC
cdr3_aa: CASRERSLSYEQYF

j_call: TRBJ2-7
clone_size: many
d_call: TRBD2
cdr3_length: 14
v_call: TRBV7-9
cdr3_nt: TGTGCCAGCAGCTTAAGCGGGGCTACCTACGAGCAGTACTTC
cdr3_aa: CASSLSGATYEQYF

j_call: TRBJ1-2
clone_size: many
d_call: -
cdr3_length: 14
v_call: TRBV30
cdr3_nt: TGTGCCTGGAGCGTTCCACTGACACCTTATGGCTACACCTTC
cdr3_aa: CAWSVPLTPYGYTF

j_call: TRBJ2-3
clone_size: many
d_call: -
cdr3_length: 14
v_call: TRBV5-4
cdr3_nt: TGTGCCAGCAGCACTCCGGAAACGACAGATACGCAGTATTTT
cdr3_aa: CASSTPETTDTQYF

j_call: TRBJ1-1
clone_size: many
d_call: -
cdr3_length: 14
v_call: TRBV12-3/TRBV12-4
cdr3_nt: TGTGCCAGCAGTCCGGGGACGGCTAACACTGAAGCTTTCTTT
cdr3_aa: CASSPGTANTEAFF

j_call: TRBJ1-6
clone_size: many
d_call: -
cdr3_length: 14
v_call: TRBV7-9
cdr3_nt: TGTGCCAGCAGCTCCCTTTCGAGCGCCGGGTCCCTCCACTTT
cdr3_aa: CASSSLSSAGSLHF

j_call: TRBJ2-7
clone_size: -
d_call: -
cdr3_length: 17
v_call: TRBV7-2
cdr3_nt: TGTGCCAGCAGCCCAAGGGGGGTAGGACTTGTAACCTACGAGCAGTACTTC
cdr3_aa: CASSPRGVGLVTYEQYF

j_call: TRBJ1-1
clone_size: many
d_call: -
cdr3_length: 13
v_call: TRBV14
cdr3_nt: TGTGCCAGCAGCCAGGGCATGAACACTGAAGCTTTCTTT
cdr3_aa: CASSQGMNTEAFF

j_call: TRBJ1-2
clone_size: -
d_call: -
cdr3_length: 13
v_call: TRBV18
cdr3_nt: TGTGCCAGCTCACCGGGTGGAAACTATGGCTACACCTTC
cdr3_aa: CASSPGGNYGYTF

j_call: TRBJ2-1
clone_size: many
d_call: -
cdr3_length: 15
v_call: TRBV11-2
cdr3_nt: TGTGCCAGCAGCCAGAGGACTGTCGCTAACAATGAGCAGTTCTTC
cdr3_aa: CASSQRTVANNEQFF

j_call: TRBJ2-1
clone_size: many
d_call: TRBD2
cdr3_length: 13
v_call: TRBV5-4
cdr3_nt: TGTGCCAGCAGACTAGCGGGAGGGGGTGAGCAGTTCTTC
cdr3_aa: CASRLAGGGEQFF

j_call: TRBJ1-1
clone_size: -
d_call: -
cdr3_length: 16
v_call: TRBV20-1
cdr3_nt: TGCAGTGCTACCACGCGATGGTTTGTGATGAACACTGAAGCTTTCTTT
cdr3_aa: CSATTRWFVMNTEAFF

j_call: TRBJ1-1
clone_size: many
d_call: -
cdr3_length: 14
v_call: TRBV5-6
cdr3_nt: TGTGCCAGCAGCTTAGCCGGACGAAACACTGAAGCTTTCTTT
cdr3_aa: CASSLAGRNTEAFF

j_call: TRBJ1-1
clone_size: many
d_call: -
cdr3_length: 13
v_call: TRBV3-1
cdr3_nt: TGTGCCAGCGTCCTAAAGGGGAATCCTGAAGCTTTCTTT
cdr3_aa: CASVLKGNPEAFF

j_call: TRBJ2-7
clone_size: many
d_call: -
cdr3_length: 14
v_call: TRBV19
cdr3_nt: TGTGCCAGTAGTAGACAGGAATACACCTACGAGCAGTACTTC
cdr3_aa: CASSRQEYTYEQYF

j_call: TRBJ2-5
clone_size: -
d_call: TRBD1
cdr3_length: 16
v_call: TRBV7-2
cdr3_nt: TGTGCCAGCAGCTCACCTGGACAGGGGGCGGGCGAGACCCAGTACTTC
cdr3_aa: CASSSPGQGAGETQYF

j_call: TRBJ2-7
clone_size: many
d_call: -
cdr3_length: 15
v_call: TRBV12-2
cdr3_nt: TGTGCAAGTCGCTCAATGCGGCGGATCACCTACGAGCAGTACTTC
cdr3_aa: CASRSMRRITYEQYF

j_call: TRBJ1-1
clone_size: few
d_call: -
cdr3_length: 15
v_call: TRBV4-2
cdr3_nt: TGTGCCAGCAGCCAAGCTAAAACAACGCTCACTGAAGCTTTCTTT
cdr3_aa: CASSQAKTTLTEAFF

j_call: TRBJ2-5
clone_size: many
d_call: -
cdr3_length: 15
v_call: TRBV4-1
cdr3_nt: TGCGCCAGCAGCCAATTTGGAGGGATCCAAGAGACCCAGTACTTC
cdr3_aa: CASSQFGGIQETQYF

j_call: TRBJ1-1
clone_size: -
d_call: TRBD1
cdr3_length: 14
v_call: TRBV7-8
cdr3_nt: TGTGCCAGCAGCCTACTACAGGGGGCGGGTGAAGCTTTCTTT
cdr3_aa: CASSLLQGAGEAFF

j_call: TRBJ1-1
clone_size: many
d_call: TRBD1
cdr3_length: 13
v_call: TRBV25-1
cdr3_nt: TGTGCCAGCACCATGAGGGGGCGGACTGAAGCTTTCTTT
cdr3_aa: CASTMRGRTEAFF

j_call: TRBJ2-5
clone_size: many
d_call: TRBD2
cdr3_length: 14
v_call: TRBV10-3
cdr3_nt: TGTGCCACCGGACTAGCGGGAGTCGGAGAGACCCAGTACTTC
cdr3_aa: CATGLAGVGETQYF

j_call: TRBJ2-4
clone_size: many
d_call: -
cdr3_length: 17
v_call: TRBV20-1
cdr3_nt: TGCAGTGCTAGAGATGGTGGGGGGGGCCTAGCCAAAAACATTCAGTACTTC
cdr3_aa: CSARDGGGGLAKNIQYF

j_call: TRBJ2-2
clone_size: many
d_call: -
cdr3_length: 13
v_call: TRBV5-6
cdr3_nt: TGTGCCAGCAGCTTCATAGGAACCGGGGAGCTGTTTTTT
cdr3_aa: CASSFIGTGELFF

j_call: TRBJ2-2
clone_size: many
d_call: -
cdr3_length: 13
v_call: TRBV7-2
cdr3_nt: TGTGCCAGCAGCTTAGAGTCGGCCGGGGAGCTTTTTTTT
cdr3_aa: CASSLESAGELFF

j_call: TRBJ1-5
clone_size: many
d_call: TRBD1
cdr3_length: 17
v_call: TRBV2
cdr3_nt: TGTGCCAGCAGTGAAGCCCACCCAGGGGGCGGCAATCAGCCCCAGCATTTT
cdr3_aa: CASSEAHPGGGNQPQHF

j_call: TRBJ2-1
clone_size: many
d_call: -
cdr3_length: 13
v_call: TRBV2
cdr3_nt: TGTGCCACCCAGGGCCCGTTAAAAAATGAGCAGTTCTTC
cdr3_aa: CATQGPLKNEQFF

j_call: TRBJ2-1
clone_size: few
d_call: -
cdr3_length: 16
v_call: TRBV3-2
cdr3_nt: TGTGCCAGCAGCCCCACCGGGACCAGCTCCTACAATGAGCAGTTCTTC
cdr3_aa: CASSPTGTSSYNEQFF

j_call: TRBJ2-7
clone_size: -
d_call: -
cdr3_length: 16
v_call: TRBV27
cdr3_nt: TGTGCCAGCAGTCCACTTTGGACGGACGATACCTACGAGCAGTACTTC
cdr3_aa: CASSPLWTDDTYEQYF

j_call: TRBJ2-2
clone_size: -
d_call: -
cdr3_length: 13
v_call: TRBV27
cdr3_nt: TGTGCCACCGCCCTAGAGAACACCGGGGAGCTGTTTTTT
cdr3_aa: CATALENTGELFF

j_call: TRBJ2-7
clone_size: few
d_call: TRBD1
cdr3_length: 16
v_call: TRBV4-2
cdr3_nt: TGTGCCAGCAGCCAAGATGGGGGACAGGGGGCTTACGAGCAGTACTTC
cdr3_aa: CASSQDGGQGAYEQYF

j_call: TRBJ1-4
clone_size: many
d_call: -
cdr3_length: 13
v_call: TRBV9
cdr3_nt: TGTGCCAGCTCCGCCTCGGGGGGTGAAAAACTGTTTTTT
cdr3_aa: CASSASGGEKLFF

j_call: TRBJ1-1
clone_size: many
d_call: TRBD1
cdr3_length: 16
v_call: TRBV2
cdr3_nt: TGTGCCAGCAGTGCTTCACCGGACAGGGAGAACACTGAAGCTTTCTTT
cdr3_aa: CASSASPDRENTEAFF

j_call: TRBJ2-7
clone_size: few
d_call: -
cdr3_length: 16
v_call: TRBV3-1
cdr3_nt: TGTGCCAGCAGCCAAGATTCAGGGTCCAACTCCTACGAGCAGTACTTC
cdr3_aa: CASSQDSGSNSYEQYF

j_call: TRBJ2-1
clone_size: many
d_call: -
cdr3_length: 13
v_call: TRBV7-9
cdr3_nt: TGTGCCAGCAGCTTCGCCGGCGCCAATGAGCAGTTCTTC
cdr3_aa: CASSFAGANEQFF

j_call: TRBJ1-6
clone_size: few
d_call: -
cdr3_length: 17
v_call: TRBV21-1
cdr3_nt: TGTGCCAGCAGCCCCGGACAGGGAATAACCTATAATTCACCCCTCCACTTT
cdr3_aa: CASSPGQGITYNSPLHF

j_call: TRBJ1-1
clone_size: few
d_call: -
cdr3_length: 12
v_call: TRBV20-1
cdr3_nt: TGCAGTGCTAGAGGGGGTGAAGTAGAGGCTTTCTTT
cdr3_aa: CSARGGEVEAFF

j_call: TRBJ2-1
clone_size: many
d_call: -
cdr3_length: 11
v_call: TRBV20-1
cdr3_nt: TGCAGCCTCACGGCCGGTGATGAGCAGTTCTTC
cdr3_aa: CSLTAGDEQFF

j_call: TRBJ1-1
clone_size: few
d_call: -
cdr3_length: 13
v_call: TRBV6-5
cdr3_nt: TGTGCCAGCAGTGCGCCTGCGAACACTGAAGCTTTCTTT
cdr3_aa: CASSAPANTEAFF

j_call: TRBJ2-2
clone_size: many
d_call: TRBD2
cdr3_length: 14
v_call: TRBV28
cdr3_nt: TGTGCCAGCAGTACCGGGGGGTCCGTAGGGGAGCTGTTTTTT
cdr3_aa: CASSTGGSVGELFF

j_call: TRBJ1-6
clone_size: many
d_call: -
cdr3_length: 14
v_call: TRBV5-1
cdr3_nt: TGCGCCAGCAGCTTGGAAGCCGGGGATTCACCCCTCCACTTT
cdr3_aa: CASSLEAGDSPLHF

j_call: TRBJ2-7
clone_size: many
d_call: TRBD1
cdr3_length: 14
v_call: TRBV12-3/TRBV12-4
cdr3_nt: TGTGCCAGCAGGCGGACAGGACAGATCTACGAGCAGTACTTC
cdr3_aa: CASRRTGQIYEQYF

j_call: TRBJ2-3
clone_size: -
d_call: -
cdr3_length: 16
v_call: TRBV11-2
cdr3_nt: TGTGTCAGCAGCCCGCACCCGGGCTCAGCGGCCGATACGCAGTATTTT
cdr3_aa: CVSSPHPGSAADTQYF

j_call: TRBJ1-2
clone_size: few
d_call: TRBD1
cdr3_length: 12
v_call: TRBV6-1
cdr3_nt: TGTGCCAGCAGTGGGGACAGCTATGGCTACACCTTC
cdr3_aa: CASSGDSYGYTF